These T cell receptor beta chains were read from a single sample in a study of regulatory T cells in long-lasting Graves disease. MiXCR, applied by TCRdb to the multiplex PCR reads, yields one record per CDR3 protein. The table shows roughly 250,000 distinct CDR3 sequences, with 18% occurring only once. The same sample was also used in a study of T cells in Graves' hyperthyroidism and ophthalmopathy.

The sample consisted of peripheral blood mononuclear cells (PBMCs), taken at new diagnosis, from a patient treated with antithyroid drugs. These receptors originate from a woman in her 30s with Graves disease. The conserved cysteine and the conserved F or W are not part of the CDR3 here.

j_call v_call cdr3_aa
TRBJ1-4 TRBV29-1 SVERQGYEKLF
TRBJ1-1 TRBV3-1 ASSPPGGSPEAF
TRBJ2-5 TRBV9 ASSEEYYETQY
TRBJ1-2 TRBV6-5 ASSSANLGYT
TRBJ2-5 TRBV2 AGNSVVETQY
TRBJ2-5 TRBV7-9 ASSLVLPQETQY
TRBJ2-5 TRBV7-2 ASSLGGPGETQY
TRBJ2-3 TRBV12-3/TRBV12-4 ASSPAGGLKDTQY
TRBJ1-3 TRBV3-1 ASSPAGGGNTIY
TRBJ1-2 TRBV6-1 ASSERGESGYT
TRBJ2-7 TRBV5-1 ASSLGAISYEQY
TRBJ2-4 TRBV7-9 ASGGGLVKNIQY
TRBJ2-7 TRBV5-1 ASSLGGDTFSYEQY
TRBJ1-6 TRBV7-8 ASSLERPEVNSPLH
TRBJ1-1 TRBV10-3 AISEVDTEAF
TRBJ1-1 TRBV5-6 ASSPWTLNTEAF
TRBJ2-3 TRBV10-1 ASSGRGLGTDTQY
TRBJ2-1 TRBV12-5 ASGGQGGARNEQF
TRBJ2-1 TRBV9 ASSVFGGGEQF
TRBJ2-2 TRBV2 ASSDLVAGELF
TRBJ1-2 TRBV2 ASSGAGSSTSYGYT
TRBJ2-7 TRBV6-5 ASSYTAGGEQY
TRBJ1-5 TRBV6-1 ASQEGYQPQH
TRBJ2-7 TRBV15 ATSSPSGATYEQY
TRBJ2-7 TRBV5-1 ASSSLPNYEQY
TRBJ1-5 TRBV6-1 AVRGNQPQH
TRBJ1-3 TRBV6-1 ASSPPPYRSGNTIY
TRBJ2-1 TRBV5-1 AGSAGQGGNEQF
TRBJ2-5 TRBV5-1 ASSVGHDKETQY
TRBJ1-5 TRBV6-1 ASKVEQGQPQH
TRBJ2-5 TRBV20-1 SARGTSGGYQETQY
TRBJ1-4 TRBV6-5 ASSYVERDEKLF
TRBJ1-5 TRBV6-1 ASRTGINSNQPQH
TRBJ2-5 TRBV2 ASSAPWGLADQETQY
TRBJ2-2 TRBV6-5 ASSYRGGGNTGELF
TRBJ1-5 TRBV27 ASSDREGQPQH
TRBJ1-2 TRBV18 ASSPEGTGNGYT
TRBJ2-1 TRBV6-1 ASRGGLAGGYDEQF
TRBJ2-1 TRBV12-3/TRBV12-4 AGSLNEQF
TRBJ2-7 TRBV27 ASSSTPPSYEQY
TRBJ2-3 TRBV7-2 ASSPRPGEDTQY
TRBJ2-1 TRBV6-1 AIKDRDHEQF
TRBJ1-1 TRBV4-2 ASSQRTPGDTEAF
TRBJ2-3 TRBV20-1 STRTSGGPGDTQY
TRBJ1-6 TRBV5-1 ASSPRFGRASYNSPLH
TRBJ2-3 TRBV12-3/TRBV12-4 ASAPGGDTQY